This T cell receptor (beta chain) appears in the sequencing data of a study of T cell responses to AZD1222 COVID-19 vaccine. Study observations and caveats: Baseline seropositives among AZD1222 recipients totaled only five to seven. The reported proportion of spike-specific TCRs targeting unmutated variant regions was nearly half.

Data came from immunoSEQ multiplex PCR; TCRdb stores just in-frame clones and leaves some out. Among 150,000 to 200,000 clones listed, 90% to 95% were seen once. Details on this clone: The antigen remains unidentified.

Sequenced here: peripheral blood, sampled 28 days after the second AZD1222 dose. This sequence was found in an adult who received the AZD1222 COVID-19 vaccine.

The CDR3 DNA follows: TGTGCCAGCAGTTTCGGGCAAAACTATGGCTACACCTTC. Translating gives CASSFGQNYGYTF. This chain joins TRBV27 and TRBJ1-2; D not resolved. The CDR3 runs 13 residues. The V end was cut by 3 bases, the J end by 2 bases, with 7 bases between. Germline V gene sequence: CDR1 MNHEY, CDR2 SMNVEV (reference sequence).